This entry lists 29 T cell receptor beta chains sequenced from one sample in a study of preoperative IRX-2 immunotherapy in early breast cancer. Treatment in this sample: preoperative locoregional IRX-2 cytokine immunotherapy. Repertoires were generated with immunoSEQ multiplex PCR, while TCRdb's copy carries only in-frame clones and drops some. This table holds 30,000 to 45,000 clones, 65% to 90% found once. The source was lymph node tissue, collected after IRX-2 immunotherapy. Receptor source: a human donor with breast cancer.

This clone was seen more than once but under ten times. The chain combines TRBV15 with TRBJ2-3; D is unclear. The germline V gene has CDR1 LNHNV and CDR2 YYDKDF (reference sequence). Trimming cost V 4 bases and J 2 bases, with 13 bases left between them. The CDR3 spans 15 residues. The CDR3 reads CATSIRLGSTDTQYF. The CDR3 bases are TGTGCCACCAGCATCAGATTGGGCTCCACAGATACGCAGTATTTT.

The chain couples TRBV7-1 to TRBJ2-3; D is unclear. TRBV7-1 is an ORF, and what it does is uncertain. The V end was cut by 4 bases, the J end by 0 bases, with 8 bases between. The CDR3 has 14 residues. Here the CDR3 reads CASSLGASTDTQYF. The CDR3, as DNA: TGTGCCAGCAGCTTGGGTGCTAGCACAGATACGCAGTATTTT.

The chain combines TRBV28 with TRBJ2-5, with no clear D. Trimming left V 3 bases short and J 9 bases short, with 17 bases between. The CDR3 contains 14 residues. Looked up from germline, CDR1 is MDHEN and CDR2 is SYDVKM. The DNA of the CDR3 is TGTGCCAGCAGTTTCGACCGGTCCCAGATGGCCCAGTACTTC. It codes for CASSFDRSQMAQYF.

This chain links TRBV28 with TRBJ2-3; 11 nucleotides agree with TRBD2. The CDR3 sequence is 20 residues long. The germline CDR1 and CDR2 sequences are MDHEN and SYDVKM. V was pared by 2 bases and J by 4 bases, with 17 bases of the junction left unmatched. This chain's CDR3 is CASSLPLSPLLAGDADTQYF. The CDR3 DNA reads TGTGCCAGCAGTTTACCCCTATCCCCCCTACTAGCGGGGGACGCAGATACGCAGTATTTT.

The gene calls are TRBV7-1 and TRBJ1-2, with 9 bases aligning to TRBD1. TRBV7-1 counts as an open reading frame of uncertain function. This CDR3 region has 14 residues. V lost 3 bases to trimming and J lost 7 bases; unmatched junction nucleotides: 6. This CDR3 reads CASSSRQGVVGYTF. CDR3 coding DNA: TGTGCCAGCAGCTCCCGACAGGGGGTAGTTGGCTACACCTTC.

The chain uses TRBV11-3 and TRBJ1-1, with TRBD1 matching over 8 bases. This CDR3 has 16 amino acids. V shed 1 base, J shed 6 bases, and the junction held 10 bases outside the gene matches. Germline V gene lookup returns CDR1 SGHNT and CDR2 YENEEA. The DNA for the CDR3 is TGTGCCAGCAGCTTAGTATTTGGACAGGGTTCCCCTGAAGCTTTCTTT. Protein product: CASSLVFGQGSPEAFF.

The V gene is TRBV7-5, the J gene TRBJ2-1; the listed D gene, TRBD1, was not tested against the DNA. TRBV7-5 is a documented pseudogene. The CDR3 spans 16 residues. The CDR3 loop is CASSPNNVQGAGEQFF. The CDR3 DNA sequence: TGTGCCAGCAGCCCAAATAACGTCCAAGGGGCAGGGGAGCAGTTCTTC.

The CDR3 sequence is CATSRYGILNTEAFF. Here the CDR3 DNA reads TGTGCCACCAGCAGATACGGGATATTGAACACTGAAGCTTTCTTT. V usage is TRBV15 and J usage is TRBJ1-1; D is unclear. V dropped 2 bases and J dropped 0 bases, with 10 bases sitting between them. CDR3 size: 15 residues. The germline V gene has CDR1 LNHNV and CDR2 YYDKDF (reference sequence).

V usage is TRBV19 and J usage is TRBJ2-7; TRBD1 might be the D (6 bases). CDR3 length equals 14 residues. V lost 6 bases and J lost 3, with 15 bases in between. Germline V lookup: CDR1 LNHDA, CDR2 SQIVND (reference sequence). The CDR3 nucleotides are TGTGCCAGTAGGCCGGGACACTCGTTCTACGAGCAGTACTTC. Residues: CASRPGHSFYEQYF.

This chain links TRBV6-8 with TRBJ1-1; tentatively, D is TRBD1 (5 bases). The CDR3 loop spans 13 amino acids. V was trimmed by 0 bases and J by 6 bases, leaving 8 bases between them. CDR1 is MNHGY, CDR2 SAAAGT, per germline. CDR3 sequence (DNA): TGTGCCAGCAGTTACTCTTGGGGGGCTGAAGCTTTCTTT. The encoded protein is CASSYSWGAEAFF.

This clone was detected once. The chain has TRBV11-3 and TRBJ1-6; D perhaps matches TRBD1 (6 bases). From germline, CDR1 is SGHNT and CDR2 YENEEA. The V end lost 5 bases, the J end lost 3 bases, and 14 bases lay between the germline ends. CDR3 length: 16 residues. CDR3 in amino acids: CASSTTGTNYNSPLHF. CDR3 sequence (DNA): TGTGCCAGCAGCACGACAGGTACCAACTATAATTCACCCCTCCACTTT.

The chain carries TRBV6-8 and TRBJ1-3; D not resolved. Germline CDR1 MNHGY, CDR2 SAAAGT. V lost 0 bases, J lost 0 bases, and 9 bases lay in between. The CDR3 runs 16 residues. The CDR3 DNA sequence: TGTGCCAGCAGTTACTCGAGGCGCTCCTCTGGAAACACCATATATTTT. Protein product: CASSYSRRSSGNTIYF.

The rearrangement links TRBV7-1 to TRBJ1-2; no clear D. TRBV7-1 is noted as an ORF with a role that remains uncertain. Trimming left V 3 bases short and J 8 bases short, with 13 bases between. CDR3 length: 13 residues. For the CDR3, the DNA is TGTGCCAGCAGCTCGATTGGCGGAGGAGGCTACACCTTC. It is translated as CASSSIGGGGYTF.

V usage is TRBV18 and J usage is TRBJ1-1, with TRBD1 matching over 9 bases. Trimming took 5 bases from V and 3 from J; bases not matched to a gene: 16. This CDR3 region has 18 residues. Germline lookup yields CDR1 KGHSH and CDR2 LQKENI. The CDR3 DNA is TGTGCCAGCTCATCGGGAGCGGGACAGGGCCTTGGGGACACTGAAGCTTTCTTT. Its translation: CASSSGAGQGLGDTEAFF.

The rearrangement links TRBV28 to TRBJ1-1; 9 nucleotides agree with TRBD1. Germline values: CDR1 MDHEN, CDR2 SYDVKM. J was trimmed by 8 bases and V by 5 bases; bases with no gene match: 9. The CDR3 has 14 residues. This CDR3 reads CASSKGQGNREAFF. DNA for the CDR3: TGTGCCAGCAGTAAGGGACAGGGCAACAGGGAAGCTTTCTTT. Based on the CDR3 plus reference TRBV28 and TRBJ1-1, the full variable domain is DVKVTQSSRYLVKRTGEKVFLECVQDMDHENMFWYRQDPGLGLRLIYFSYDVKMKEKGDIPEGYSVSREKKERFSLILESASTNQTSMYLCASSKGQGNREAFFGQGTRLTVV.

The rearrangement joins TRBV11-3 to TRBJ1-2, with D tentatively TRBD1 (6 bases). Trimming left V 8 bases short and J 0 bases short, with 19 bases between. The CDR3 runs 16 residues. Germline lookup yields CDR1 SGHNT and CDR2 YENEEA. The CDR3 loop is CASQTYTGFPNYGYTF. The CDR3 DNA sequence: TGTGCCAGCCAAACTTATACAGGGTTCCCTAACTATGGCTACACCTTC.

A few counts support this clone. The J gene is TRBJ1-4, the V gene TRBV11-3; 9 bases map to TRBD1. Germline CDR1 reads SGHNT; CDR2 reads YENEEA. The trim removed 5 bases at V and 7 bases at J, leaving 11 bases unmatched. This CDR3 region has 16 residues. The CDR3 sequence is CASSQGNRGRSEKLFF. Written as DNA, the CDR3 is TGTGCCAGCAGCCAGGGAAACAGGGGGCGCAGTGAAAAACTGTTTTTT.

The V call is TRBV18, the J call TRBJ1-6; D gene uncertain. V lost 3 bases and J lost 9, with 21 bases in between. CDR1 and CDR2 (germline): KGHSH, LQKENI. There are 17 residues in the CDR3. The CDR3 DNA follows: TGTGCCAGCTCACCGGCCAACTCTGCGGGCGCGGGTTCACCCCTCCACTTT. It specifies CASSPANSAGAGSPLHF.

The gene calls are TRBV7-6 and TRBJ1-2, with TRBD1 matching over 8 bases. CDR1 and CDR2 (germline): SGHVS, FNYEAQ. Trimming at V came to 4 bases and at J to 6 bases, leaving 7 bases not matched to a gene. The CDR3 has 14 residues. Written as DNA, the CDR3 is TGTGCCAGCAGCTCCGTCCGGACAGGGCATGGCTACACCTTC. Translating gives CASSSVRTGHGYTF.

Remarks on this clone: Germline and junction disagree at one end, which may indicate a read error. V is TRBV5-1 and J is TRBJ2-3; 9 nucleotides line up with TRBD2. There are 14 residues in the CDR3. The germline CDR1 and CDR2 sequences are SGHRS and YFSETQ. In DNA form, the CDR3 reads TGCGCCAGCAGCACCGGGACTAGCACCGATACGCAGTATTTT. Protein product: CASSTGTSTDTQYF.

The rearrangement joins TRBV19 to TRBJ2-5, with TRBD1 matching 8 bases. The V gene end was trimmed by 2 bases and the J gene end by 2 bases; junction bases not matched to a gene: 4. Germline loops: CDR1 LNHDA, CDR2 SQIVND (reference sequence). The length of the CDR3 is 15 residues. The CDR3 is CASSISRDRQETQYF. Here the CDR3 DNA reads TGTGCCAGTAGTATATCCCGGGACAGGCAAGAGACCCAGTACTTC.

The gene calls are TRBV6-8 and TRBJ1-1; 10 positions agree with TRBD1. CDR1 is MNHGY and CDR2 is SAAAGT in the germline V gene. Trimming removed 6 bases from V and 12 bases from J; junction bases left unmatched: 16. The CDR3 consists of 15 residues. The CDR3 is CASRLSGTGDWRTFF. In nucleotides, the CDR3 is TGTGCCAGCAGGTTATCCGGGACAGGGGATTGGAGAACTTTCTTT.

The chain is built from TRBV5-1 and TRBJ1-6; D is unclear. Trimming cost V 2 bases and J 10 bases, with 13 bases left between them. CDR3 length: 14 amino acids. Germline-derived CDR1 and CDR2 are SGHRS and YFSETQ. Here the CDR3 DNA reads TGCGCCAGCAGCTTAGAAGGTGAGAACTCACCCCTCCACTTT. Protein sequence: CASSLEGENSPLHF.

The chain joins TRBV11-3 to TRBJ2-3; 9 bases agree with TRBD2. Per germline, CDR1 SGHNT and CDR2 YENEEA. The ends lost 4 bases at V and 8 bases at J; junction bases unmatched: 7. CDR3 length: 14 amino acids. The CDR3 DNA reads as TGTGCCAGCAGCTCTGGACTAGCGCAGGGTACGCAGTATTTT. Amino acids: CASSSGLAQGTQYF.

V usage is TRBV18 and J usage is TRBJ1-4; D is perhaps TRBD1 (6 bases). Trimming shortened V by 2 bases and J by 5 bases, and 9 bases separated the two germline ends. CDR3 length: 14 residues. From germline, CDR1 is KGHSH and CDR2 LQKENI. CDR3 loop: CASSPDRTNEKLFF. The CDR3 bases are TGTGCCAGCTCACCAGACAGGACAAATGAAAAACTGTTTTTT.

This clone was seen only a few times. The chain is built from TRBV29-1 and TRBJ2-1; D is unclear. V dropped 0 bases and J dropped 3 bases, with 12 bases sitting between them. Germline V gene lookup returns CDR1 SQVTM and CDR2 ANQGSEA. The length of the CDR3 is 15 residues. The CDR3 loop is CSVEDQRRNYNEQFF. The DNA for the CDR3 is TGCAGCGTTGAAGATCAACGGCGTAACTACAATGAGCAGTTCTTC.

The CDR3 DNA reads as TGTGCCAGCTCGGGCAGGACCCTTTCTGGGGCCAACGTCCTGACTTTC. This encodes CASSGRTLSGANVLTF. The genes are TRBV28 and TRBJ2-6; D is unresolved. The CDR3 has 16 amino acids. CDR1 MDHEN and CDR2 SYDVKM come from the germline V gene. V was clipped by 8 bases and J by 1 base, with 15 bases between them.

The CDR3 spells CASSIGPYLNTEAFF. CDR3 coding DNA: TGTGCCAGTAGTATAGGTCCCTACCTGAACACTGAAGCTTTCTTT. The chain has TRBV19 and TRBJ1-1, with D unclear. Trimming cost V 1 base and J 0 bases, with 9 bases left between them. This CDR3 has 15 amino acids. The V gene's germline CDR1 is LNHDA and CDR2 SQIVND (reference sequence).

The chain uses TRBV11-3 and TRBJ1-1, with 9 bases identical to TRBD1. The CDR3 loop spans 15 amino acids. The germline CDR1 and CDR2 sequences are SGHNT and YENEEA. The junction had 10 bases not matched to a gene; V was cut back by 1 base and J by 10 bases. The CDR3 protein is CASSLGTGARRAAFF. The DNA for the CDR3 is TGTGCCAGCAGCTTAGGGACAGGGGCGAGGCGTGCAGCTTTCTTT.